This TCR beta chain was obtained from a study of blood T cells in healthy people across ages. Germline V gene sequence: CDR1 SQVTM, CDR2 ANQGSEA. With 1 base removed from V and 4 bases from J, the gap between germline ends came to 13 bases. This CDR3 region has 14 residues. Those donating, healthy Caucasian individuals from Russia, were aged roughly 6 to 90. Using a J-beta primer mix together with a sample-barcoded 5' primer, a second PCR was run for roughly 6 to 12 cycles. TCRdb processed the 5' RACE reads anew with MiXCR; each CDR3 protein has one entry. Of fewer than 1 million distinct CDR3 sequences in the sample, roughly 44% were seen once.

Sequenced: blood. This TCR was sampled from a man in his 60s in good health. The genes are TRBV29-1 and TRBJ1-2; D is possibly TRBD1 (6 bases). Here the CDR3 DNA reads TGCAGCGTTGAAGGGCAGGGGATTCCCTATGGCTACACCTTC. It translates to CSVEGQGIPYGYTF.